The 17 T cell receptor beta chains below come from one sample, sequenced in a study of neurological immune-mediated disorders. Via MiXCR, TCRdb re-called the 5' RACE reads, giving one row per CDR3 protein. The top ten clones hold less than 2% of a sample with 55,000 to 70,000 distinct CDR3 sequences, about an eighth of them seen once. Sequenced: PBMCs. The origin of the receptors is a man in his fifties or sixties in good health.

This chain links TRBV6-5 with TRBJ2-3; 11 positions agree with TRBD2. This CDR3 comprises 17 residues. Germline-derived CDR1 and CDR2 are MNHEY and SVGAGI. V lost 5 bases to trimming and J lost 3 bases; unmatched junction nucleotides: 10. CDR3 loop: CASSVLLSGGATDTQYF. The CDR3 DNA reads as TGTGCCAGCAGTGTACTCCTTAGCGGGGGGGCAACAGATACGCAGTATTTT.

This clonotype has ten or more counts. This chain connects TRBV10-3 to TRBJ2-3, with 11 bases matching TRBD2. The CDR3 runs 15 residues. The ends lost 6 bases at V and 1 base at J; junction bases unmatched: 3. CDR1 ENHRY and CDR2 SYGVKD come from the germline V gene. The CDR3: CAISLTSGGTDTQYF. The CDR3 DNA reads TGTGCCATCAGCCTGACTAGCGGGGGCACAGATACGCAGTATTTT.

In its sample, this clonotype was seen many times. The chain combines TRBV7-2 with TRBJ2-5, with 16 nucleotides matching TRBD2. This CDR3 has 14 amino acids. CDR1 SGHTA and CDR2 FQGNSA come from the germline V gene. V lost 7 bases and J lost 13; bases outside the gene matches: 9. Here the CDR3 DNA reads TGTGCCAGCACCAAAGGGACTAGCGGGGGGGCCCCGTACTTC. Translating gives CASTKGTSGGAPYF.

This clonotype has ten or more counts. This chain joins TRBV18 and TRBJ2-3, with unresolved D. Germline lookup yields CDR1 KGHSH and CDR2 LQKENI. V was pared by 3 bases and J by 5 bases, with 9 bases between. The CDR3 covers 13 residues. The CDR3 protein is CASSPPSVDTQYF. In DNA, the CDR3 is TGTGCCAGCTCACCTCCATCGGTAGATACGCAGTATTTT. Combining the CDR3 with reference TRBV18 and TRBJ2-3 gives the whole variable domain NAGVMQNPRHLVRRRGQEARLRCSPMKGHSHVYWYRQLPEEGLKFMVYLQKENIIDESGMPKERFSAEFPKEGPSILRIQQVVRGDSAAYFCASSPPSVDTQYFGPGTRLTVL.

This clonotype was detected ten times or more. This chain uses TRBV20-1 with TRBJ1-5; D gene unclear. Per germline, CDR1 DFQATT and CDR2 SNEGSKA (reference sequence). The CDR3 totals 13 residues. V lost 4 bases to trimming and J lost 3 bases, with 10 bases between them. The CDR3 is CSAIRGFNQPQHF. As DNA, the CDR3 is TGCAGTGCTATACGAGGATTCAATCAGCCCCAGCATTTT.

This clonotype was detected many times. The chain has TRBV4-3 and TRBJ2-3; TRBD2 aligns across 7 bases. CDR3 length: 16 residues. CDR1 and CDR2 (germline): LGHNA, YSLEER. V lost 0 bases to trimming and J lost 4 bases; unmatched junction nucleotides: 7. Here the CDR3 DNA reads TGCGCCAGCAGCCAAGATCGGGGAGGGGACGCAGATACGCAGTATTTT. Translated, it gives CASSQDRGGDADTQYF.

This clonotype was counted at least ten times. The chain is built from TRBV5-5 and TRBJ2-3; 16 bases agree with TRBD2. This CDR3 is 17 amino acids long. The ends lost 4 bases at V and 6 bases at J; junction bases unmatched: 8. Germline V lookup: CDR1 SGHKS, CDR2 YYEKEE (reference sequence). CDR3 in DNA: TGTGCCAGCAGCCTCGGGACTAGCGGGGGGGCCAGGGATACGCAGTATTTT. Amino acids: CASSLGTSGGARDTQYF.

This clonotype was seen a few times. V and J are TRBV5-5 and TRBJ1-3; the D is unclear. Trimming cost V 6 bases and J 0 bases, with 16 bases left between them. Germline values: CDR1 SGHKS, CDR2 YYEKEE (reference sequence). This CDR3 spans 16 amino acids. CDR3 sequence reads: CASNSITHTSGNTIYF. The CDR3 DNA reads TGTGCCAGCAACTCTATCACACATACCTCTGGAAACACCATATATTTT.

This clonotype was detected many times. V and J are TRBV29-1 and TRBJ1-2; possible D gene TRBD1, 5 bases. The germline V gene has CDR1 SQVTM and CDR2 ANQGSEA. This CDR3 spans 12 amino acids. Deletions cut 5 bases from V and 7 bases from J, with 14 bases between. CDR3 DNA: TGCAGCGTTTCCGGGACGGCCTTTGGCTACACCTTC. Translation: CSVSGTAFGYTF.

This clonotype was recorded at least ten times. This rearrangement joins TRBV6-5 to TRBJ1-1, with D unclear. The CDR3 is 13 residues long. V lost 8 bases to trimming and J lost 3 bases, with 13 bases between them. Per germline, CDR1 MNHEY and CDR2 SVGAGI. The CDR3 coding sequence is TGTGCCAGCGAGAGGGATGGAGACACTGAAGCTTTCTTT. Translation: CASERDGDTEAFF.

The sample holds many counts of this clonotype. CDR3 in DNA: TGTGCCAGCACCAACCCGATGGGGCGCATAAGGAATGGCTACACCTTC. This encodes CASTNPMGRIRNGYTF. The chain carries TRBV28 and TRBJ1-2; D may be TRBD1 (5 bases). Germline V gene data show CDR1 as MDHEN and CDR2 as SYDVKM. The V gene lost 7 bases and the J gene lost 6 bases, with 24 bases spanning the gap. This CDR3 has 16 amino acids.

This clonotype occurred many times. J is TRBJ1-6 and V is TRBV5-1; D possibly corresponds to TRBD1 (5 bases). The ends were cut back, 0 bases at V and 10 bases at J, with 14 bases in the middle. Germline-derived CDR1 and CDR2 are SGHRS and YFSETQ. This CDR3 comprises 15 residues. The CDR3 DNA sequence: TGCGCCAGCAGCTTGGAGGAGGGGCGGCCCTCACCCCTCCACTTT. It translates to CASSLEEGRPSPLHF.

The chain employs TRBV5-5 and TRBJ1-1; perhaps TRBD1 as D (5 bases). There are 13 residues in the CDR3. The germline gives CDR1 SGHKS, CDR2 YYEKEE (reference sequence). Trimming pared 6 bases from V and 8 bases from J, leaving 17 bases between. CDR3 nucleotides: TGTGCCAGCAACTTACCAGGGAGCGGGGAAGCTTTCTTT. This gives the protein CASNLPGSGEAFF.

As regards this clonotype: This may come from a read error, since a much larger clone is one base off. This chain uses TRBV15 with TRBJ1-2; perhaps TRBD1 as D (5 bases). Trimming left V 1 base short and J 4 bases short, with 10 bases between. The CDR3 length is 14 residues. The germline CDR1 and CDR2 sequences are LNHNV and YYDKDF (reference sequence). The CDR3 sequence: CATSRGTRSYGYTF. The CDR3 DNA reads TGTGCCACCAGCAGAGGGACACGGAGCTATGGCTACACCTTC.

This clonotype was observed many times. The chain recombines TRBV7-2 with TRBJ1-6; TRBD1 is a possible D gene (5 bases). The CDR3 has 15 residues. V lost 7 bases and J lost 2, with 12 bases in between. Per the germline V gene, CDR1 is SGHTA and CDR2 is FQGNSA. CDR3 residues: CASKRGPTYNSPLHF. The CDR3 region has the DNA TGTGCCAGCAAGAGGGGACCGACCTATAATTCACCCCTCCACTTT.

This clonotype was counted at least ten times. CDR3 region: CASSTYIGEQFF. The CDR3 bases are TGTGCCAGCAGCACCTACATCGGGGAGCAGTTCTTC. The chain combines TRBV7-3 with TRBJ2-1; D ambiguous. This CDR3 is built from 12 residues. V gave up 5 bases and J gave up 10 bases, with 12 bases separating them. Germline assignment: CDR1 SGHTA and CDR2 FQGTGA.

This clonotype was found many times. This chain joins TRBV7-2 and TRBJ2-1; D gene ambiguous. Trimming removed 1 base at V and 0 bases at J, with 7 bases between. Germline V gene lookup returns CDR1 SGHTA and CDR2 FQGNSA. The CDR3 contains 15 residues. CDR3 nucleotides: TGTGCCAGCAGCTTAGTTAGGAGCTCCTACAATGAGCAGTTCTTC. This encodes CASSLVRSSYNEQFF.